This passage covers 2 T cell receptor beta chains from one sample sequenced in a study of response to subunit inactivated influenza vaccine. TCRdb reanalysed the RT-PCR reads using MiXCR and keeps one entry per CDR3 protein. The sample has about 530,000 distinct CDR3 sequences; 13% are singletons. Here the sequenced sample was PBMCs from blood, taken 35 to 45 days after vaccination. Receptors were obtained from a man between 50 and 59 years old who received an inactivated influenza vaccine.

There are a few counts of this clonotype. This chain joins TRBV12-3 or TRBV12-4 and TRBJ2-1; D perhaps matches TRBD1 (5 bases). The V end lost 2 bases, the J end lost 6 bases, and 11 bases lay between the germline ends. This CDR3 region has 14 residues. The CDR3 coding sequence is TGTGCCAGCAGTTTAAATGGAAGGGGCAATGAGCAGTTCTTC. As protein: CASSLNGRGNEQFF.

J is TRBJ2-1 and V is TRBV6-2 or TRBV6-3, with TRBD2 as a possible D gene (5 bases). Trimming removed 10 bases from V and 6 bases from J, with 19 bases in between. The length of the CDR3 is 14 residues. Looked up from germline, CDR1 is MNHEY and CDR2 is SVGEGT. The CDR3 DNA reads as TGTGCCACCCATATAGTGGGAGAAACCAATGAGCAGTTCTTC. Translated, it gives CATHIVGETNEQFF.